Below, one T cell receptor beta chain is given with its context. This record belongs to a study of Ad26.COV2.S vaccination and SARS-CoV-2 variants. Study details: Sample donor was a member of the COV1001 Ad26.COV2.S trial arm. Participants got Ad26.COV2.S intramuscularly, once or twice 56 days apart.

Treatment noted: about 20 received Ad26.COV2.S at low or high dose, single or two shots; five or six received placebo; per-sample allocation not given. Collection of the samples took place on day 63 after the first injection of vaccine or placebo. Produced via immunoSEQ multiplex PCR; TCRdb's table is partial and in-frame only. There are about 350,000 clones in the sample; 80% to 90% occur only once, and roughly 3.1% lies in the top ten. The source is a person aged 18-60 years who received the Ad26.COV2.S COVID-19 vaccine or a placebo. The specimen comprised peripheral blood, sampled in a trial of Ad26.COV2.S vaccine versus placebo.

The CDR3 protein is CSVVGPGAGGEQYF. DNA of the CDR3: TGCAGCGTTGTGGGGCCAGGGGCGGGAGGCGAGCAGTACTTC. This sequence joins TRBV29-1 and TRBJ2-7, with 8 nucleotides matching TRBD2. CDR1 and CDR2 from the germline V gene are SQVTM and ANQGSEA. This CDR3 region has 14 residues. The ends lost 4 bases at V and 6 bases at J; junction bases unmatched: 11.